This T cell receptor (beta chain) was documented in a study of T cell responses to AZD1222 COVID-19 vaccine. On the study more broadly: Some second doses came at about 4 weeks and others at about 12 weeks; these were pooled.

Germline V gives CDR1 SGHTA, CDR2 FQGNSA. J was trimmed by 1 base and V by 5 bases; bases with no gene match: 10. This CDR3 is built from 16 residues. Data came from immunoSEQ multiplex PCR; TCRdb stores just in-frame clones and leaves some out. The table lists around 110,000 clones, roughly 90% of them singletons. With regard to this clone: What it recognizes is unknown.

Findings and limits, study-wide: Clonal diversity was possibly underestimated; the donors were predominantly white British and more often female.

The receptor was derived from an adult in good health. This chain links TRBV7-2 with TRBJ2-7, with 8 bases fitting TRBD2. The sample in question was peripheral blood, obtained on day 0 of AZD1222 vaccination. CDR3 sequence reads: CASSQPIAGTSYEQYF. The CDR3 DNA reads TGTGCCAGCAGCCAACCCATAGCGGGGACTTCCTACGAGCAGTACTTC.